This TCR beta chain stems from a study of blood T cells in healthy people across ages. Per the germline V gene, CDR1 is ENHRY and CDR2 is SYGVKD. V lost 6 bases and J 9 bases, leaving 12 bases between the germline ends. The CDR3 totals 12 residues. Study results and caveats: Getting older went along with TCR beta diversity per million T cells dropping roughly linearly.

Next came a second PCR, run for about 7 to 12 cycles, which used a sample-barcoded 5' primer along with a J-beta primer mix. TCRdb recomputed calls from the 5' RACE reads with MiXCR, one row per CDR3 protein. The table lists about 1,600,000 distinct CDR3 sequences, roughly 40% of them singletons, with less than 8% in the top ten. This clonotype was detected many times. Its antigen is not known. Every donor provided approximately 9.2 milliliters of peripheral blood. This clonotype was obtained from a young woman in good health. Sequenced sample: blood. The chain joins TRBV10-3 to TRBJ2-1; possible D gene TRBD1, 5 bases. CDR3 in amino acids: CAIRQAVGEQFF. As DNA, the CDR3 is TGTGCCATCAGACAGGCGGTGGGTGAGCAGTTCTTC.